The present T cell receptor (beta chain) was sequenced within a study of blood T cell repertoires in COVID-19. On the study more broadly: Material from acute and convalescent COVID-19 was sourced from the United States, Italy and Spain. PBMCs, B-cell-depleted T cells, or T cells were the source of the cDNA or gDNA that made up the material.

Per the germline V gene, CDR1 is LNHNV and CDR2 is YYDKDF (reference sequence). This CDR3 is 17 amino acids long. V lost 1 base and J lost 5, with 20 bases in between. This clone was seen once. In the authors' methods: Estimation of nucleated cell counts was performed using reference gene primer amplification. TCRdb keeps only in-frame clones here, not all; method: immunoSEQ multiplex PCR. V, J and clone size reflect that table, while D and trimming were determined from the DNA. The repertoire holds 210,000 or so clones, with around 85% as singletons. The clonotype was recovered from a woman in her 50s with acute or convalescent COVID-19. The rearrangement uses TRBV15 and TRBJ1-2; TRBD1 might be the D (6 bases). Sequenced: peripheral blood. In DNA, the CDR3 is TGTGCCACCAGCAGAGCCACCCGGGACAAGGGGGGGTATGGCTACACCTTC. Amino acids: CATSRATRDKGGYGYTF.